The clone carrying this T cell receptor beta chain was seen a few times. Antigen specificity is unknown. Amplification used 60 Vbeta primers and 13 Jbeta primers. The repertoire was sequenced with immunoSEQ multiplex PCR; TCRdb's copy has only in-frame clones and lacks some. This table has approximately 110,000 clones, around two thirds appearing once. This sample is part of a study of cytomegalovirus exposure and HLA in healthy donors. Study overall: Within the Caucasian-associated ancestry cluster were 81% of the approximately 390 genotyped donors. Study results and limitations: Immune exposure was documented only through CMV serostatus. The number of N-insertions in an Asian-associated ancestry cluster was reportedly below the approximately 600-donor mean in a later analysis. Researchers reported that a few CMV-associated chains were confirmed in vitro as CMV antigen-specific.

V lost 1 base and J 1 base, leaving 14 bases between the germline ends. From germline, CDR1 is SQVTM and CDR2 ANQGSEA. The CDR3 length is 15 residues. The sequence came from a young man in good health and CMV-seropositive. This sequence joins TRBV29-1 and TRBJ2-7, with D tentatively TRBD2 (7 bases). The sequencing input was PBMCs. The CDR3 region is CSVEGGGRASYEQYF. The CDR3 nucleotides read TGCAGCGTTGAAGGGGGGGGCAGGGCTTCCTACGAGCAGTACTTC.